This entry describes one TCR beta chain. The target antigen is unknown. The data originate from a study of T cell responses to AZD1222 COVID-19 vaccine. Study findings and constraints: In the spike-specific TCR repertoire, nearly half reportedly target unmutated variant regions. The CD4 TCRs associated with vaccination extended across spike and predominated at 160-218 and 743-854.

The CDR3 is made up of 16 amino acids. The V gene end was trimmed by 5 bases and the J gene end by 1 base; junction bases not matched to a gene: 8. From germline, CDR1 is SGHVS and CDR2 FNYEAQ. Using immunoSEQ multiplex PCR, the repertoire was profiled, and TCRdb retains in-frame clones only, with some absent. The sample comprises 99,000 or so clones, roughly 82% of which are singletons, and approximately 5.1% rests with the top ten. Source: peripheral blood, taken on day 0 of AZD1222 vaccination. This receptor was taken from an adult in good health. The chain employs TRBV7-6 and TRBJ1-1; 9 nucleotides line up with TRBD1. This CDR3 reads CASSLWTGEGNTEAFF. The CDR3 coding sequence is TGTGCCAGCAGCCTCTGGACAGGGGAGGGGAACACTGAAGCTTTCTTT.